This T cell receptor (beta chain) is drawn from a study of cytomegalovirus exposure and HLA in healthy donors. Details on this clone: Its antigen is unidentified.

PCR primers comprised 60 Vbeta and 13 Jbeta primers. Sequenced by immunoSEQ multiplex PCR; TCRdb stores in-frame clones only, minus some. This sample has around 150,000 clones, with 82% found just once. Study-wide results and caveats: Equally common other TCR beta chains were less clonally expanded than HLA-associated ones, a later analysis found.

V lost 5 bases, J lost 0 bases, and 6 bases stayed unmatched. The CDR3 loop spans 17 amino acids. From germline, CDR1 is SGHTA and CDR2 FQGNSA. The chain has TRBV7-2 and TRBJ2-1, with 11 bases that match TRBD2. The sequencing input was PBMCs. The clonotype was recovered from a man aged 45 to 65 in good health and CMV-seropositive. CDR3 coding DNA: TGTGCCAGCAGCAACCGGACTAGCGGGCTCTCCTACAATGAGCAGTTCTTC. This codes for CASSNRTSGLSYNEQFF.